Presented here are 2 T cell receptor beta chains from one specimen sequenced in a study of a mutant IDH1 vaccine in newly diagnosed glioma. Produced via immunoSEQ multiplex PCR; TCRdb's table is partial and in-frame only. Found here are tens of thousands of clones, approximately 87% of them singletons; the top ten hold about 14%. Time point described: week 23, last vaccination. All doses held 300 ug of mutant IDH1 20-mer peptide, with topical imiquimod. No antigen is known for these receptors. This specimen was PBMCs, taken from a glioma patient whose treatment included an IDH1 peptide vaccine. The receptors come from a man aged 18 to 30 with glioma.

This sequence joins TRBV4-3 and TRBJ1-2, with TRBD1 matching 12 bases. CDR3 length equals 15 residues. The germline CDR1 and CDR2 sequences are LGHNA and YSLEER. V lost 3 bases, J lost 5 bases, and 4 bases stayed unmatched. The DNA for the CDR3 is TGCGCCAGCAGCCATCAGGGACAGGGGGCGTATGGCTACACCTTC. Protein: CASSHQGQGAYGYTF.

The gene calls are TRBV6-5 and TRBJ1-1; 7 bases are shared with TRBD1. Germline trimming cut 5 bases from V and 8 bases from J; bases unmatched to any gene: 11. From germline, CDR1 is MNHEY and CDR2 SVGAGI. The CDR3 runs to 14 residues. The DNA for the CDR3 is TGTGCCAGCAGTGCTAGACAGGGCCACCCCGAAGCTTTCTTT. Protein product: CASSARQGHPEAFF.